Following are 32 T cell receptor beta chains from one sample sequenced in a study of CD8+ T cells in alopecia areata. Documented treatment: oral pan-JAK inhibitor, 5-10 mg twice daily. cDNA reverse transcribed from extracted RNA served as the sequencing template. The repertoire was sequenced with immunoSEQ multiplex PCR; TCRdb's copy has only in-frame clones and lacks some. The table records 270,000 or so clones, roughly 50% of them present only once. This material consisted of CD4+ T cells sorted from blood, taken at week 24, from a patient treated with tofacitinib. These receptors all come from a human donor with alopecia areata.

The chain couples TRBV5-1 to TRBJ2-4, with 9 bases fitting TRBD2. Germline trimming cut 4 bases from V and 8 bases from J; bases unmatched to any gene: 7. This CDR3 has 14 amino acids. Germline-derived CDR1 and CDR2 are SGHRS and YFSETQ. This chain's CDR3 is CASSPLVAGDIQYF. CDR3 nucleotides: TGCGCCAGCAGCCCACTCGTAGCGGGGGACATTCAGTACTTC.

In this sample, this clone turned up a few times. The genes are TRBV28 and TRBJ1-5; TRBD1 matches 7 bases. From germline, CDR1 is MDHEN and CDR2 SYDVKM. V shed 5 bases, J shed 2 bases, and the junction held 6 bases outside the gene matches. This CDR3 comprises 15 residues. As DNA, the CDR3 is TGTGCCAGCAGTACCGGACAGGTGGGCAATCAGCCCCAGCATTTT. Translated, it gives CASSTGQVGNQPQHF.

This chain's CDR3 is CASASDTQYF. DNA of the CDR3: TGTGCCAGTGCCTCAGATACGCAGTATTTT. The chain links TRBV7-9 to TRBJ2-3; D remains ambiguous. The CDR3 contains 10 residues. Trimming removed 9 bases at V and 4 bases at J, with 5 bases between. Per the germline V gene, CDR1 is SEHNR and CDR2 is FQNEAQ (reference sequence).

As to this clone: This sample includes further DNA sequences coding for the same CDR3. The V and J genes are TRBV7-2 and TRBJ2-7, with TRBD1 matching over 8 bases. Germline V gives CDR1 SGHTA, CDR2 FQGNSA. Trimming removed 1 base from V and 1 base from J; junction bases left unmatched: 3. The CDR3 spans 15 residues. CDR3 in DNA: TGTGCCAGCAGCTTAGAGGACAGGGCGTCCTACGAGCAGTACTTC. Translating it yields CASSLEDRASYEQYF.

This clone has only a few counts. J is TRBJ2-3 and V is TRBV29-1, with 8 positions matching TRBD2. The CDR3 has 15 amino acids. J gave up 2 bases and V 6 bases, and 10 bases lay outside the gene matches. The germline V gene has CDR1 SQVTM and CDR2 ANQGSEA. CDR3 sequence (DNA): TGCAGCGTGACAGGCGGCGGGGGGAACACAGATACGCAGTATTTT. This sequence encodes CSVTGGGGNTDTQYF.

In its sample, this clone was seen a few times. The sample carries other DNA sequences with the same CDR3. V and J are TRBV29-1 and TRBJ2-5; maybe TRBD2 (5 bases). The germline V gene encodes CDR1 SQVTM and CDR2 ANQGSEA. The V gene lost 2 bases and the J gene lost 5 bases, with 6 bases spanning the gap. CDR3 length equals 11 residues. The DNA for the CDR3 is TGCAGCGTTGAACGGGGTGAGACCCAGTACTTC. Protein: CSVERGETQYF.

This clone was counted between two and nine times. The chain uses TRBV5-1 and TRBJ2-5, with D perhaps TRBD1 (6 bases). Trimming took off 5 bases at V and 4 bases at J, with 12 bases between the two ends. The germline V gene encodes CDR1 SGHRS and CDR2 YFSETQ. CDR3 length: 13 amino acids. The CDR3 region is CASSNRVGETQYF. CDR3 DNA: TGCGCCAGCAGTAACAGGGTCGGAGAGACCCAGTACTTC.

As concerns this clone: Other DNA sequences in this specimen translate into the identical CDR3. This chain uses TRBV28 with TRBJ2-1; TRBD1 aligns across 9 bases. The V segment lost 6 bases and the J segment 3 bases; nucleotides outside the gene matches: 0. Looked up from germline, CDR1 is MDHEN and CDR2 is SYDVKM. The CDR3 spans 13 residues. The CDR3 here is CASRGQGYNEQFF. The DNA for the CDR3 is TGTGCCAGCAGGGGACAGGGCTACAATGAGCAGTTCTTC.

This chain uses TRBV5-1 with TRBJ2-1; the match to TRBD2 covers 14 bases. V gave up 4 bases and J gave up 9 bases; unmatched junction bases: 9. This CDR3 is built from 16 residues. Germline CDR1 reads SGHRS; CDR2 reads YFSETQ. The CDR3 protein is CASSSTGTSGGGEQFF. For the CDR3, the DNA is TGCGCCAGCAGCAGCACCGGGACTAGCGGGGGCGGTGAGCAGTTCTTC.

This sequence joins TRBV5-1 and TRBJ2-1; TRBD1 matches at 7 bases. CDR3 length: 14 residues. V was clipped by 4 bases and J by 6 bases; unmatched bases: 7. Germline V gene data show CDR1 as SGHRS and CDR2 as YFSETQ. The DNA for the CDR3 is TGCGCCAGCAGCCCGCAGACAGGGAGCAATGAGCAGTTCTTC. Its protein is CASSPQTGSNEQFF. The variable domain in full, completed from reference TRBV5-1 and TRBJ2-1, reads KAGVTQTPRYLIKTRGQQVTLSCSPISGHRSVSWYQQTPGQGLQFLFEYFSETQRNKGNFPGRFSGRQFSNSRSEMNVSTLELGDSALYLCASSPQTGSNEQFFGPGTRLTVL.

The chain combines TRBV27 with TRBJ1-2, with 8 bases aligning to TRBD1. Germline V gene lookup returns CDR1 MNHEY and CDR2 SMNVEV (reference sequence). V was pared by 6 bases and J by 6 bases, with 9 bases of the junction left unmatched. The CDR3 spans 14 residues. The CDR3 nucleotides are TGTGCCAGCAGACAGACAGGGGTGGGAAATGGCTACACCTTC. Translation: CASRQTGVGNGYTF.

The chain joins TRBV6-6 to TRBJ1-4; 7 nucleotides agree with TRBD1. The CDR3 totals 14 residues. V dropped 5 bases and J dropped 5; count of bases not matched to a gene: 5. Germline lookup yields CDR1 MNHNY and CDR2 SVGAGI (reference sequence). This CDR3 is CASSNRGLNEKLFF. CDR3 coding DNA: TGTGCCAGCAGTAACAGGGGCCTCAATGAAAAACTGTTTTTT.

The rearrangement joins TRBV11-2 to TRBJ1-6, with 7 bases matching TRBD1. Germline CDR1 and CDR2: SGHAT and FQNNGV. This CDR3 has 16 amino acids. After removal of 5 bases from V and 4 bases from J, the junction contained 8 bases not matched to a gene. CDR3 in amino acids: CASSPRDSAYNSPLHF. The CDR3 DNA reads TGTGCCAGCAGCCCCCGGGACAGTGCGTATAATTCACCCCTCCACTTT.

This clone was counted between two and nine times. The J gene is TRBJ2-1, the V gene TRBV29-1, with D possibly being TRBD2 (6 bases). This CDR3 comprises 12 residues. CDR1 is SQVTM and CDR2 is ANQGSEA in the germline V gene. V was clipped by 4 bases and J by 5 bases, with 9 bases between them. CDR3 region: CSVARLDNEQFF. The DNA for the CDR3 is TGCAGCGTTGCTCGACTAGACAATGAGCAGTTCTTC.

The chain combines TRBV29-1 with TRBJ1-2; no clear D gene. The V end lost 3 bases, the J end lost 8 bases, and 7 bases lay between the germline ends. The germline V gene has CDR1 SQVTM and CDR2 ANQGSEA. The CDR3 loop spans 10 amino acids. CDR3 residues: CSVDGWGYTF. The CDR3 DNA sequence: TGCAGCGTTGACGGGTGGGGCTACACCTTC.

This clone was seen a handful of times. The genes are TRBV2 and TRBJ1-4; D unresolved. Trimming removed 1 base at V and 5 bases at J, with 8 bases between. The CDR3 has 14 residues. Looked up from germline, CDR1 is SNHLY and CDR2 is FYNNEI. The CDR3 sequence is CASSEGTENEKLFF. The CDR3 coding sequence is TGTGCCAGCAGTGAAGGGACTGAAAATGAAAAACTGTTTTTT.

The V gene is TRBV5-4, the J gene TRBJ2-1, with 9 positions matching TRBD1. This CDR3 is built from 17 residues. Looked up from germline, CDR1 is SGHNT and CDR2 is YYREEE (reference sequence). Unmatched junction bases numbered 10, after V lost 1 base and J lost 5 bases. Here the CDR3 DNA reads TGTGCCAGCAGCTTGCTCCCGACAGGGGGAGGGGACAATGAGCAGTTCTTC. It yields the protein CASSLLPTGGGDNEQFF.

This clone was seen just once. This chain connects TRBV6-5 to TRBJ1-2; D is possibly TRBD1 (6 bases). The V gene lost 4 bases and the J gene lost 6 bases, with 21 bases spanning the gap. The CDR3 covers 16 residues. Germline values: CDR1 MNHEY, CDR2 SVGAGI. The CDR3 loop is CASSFRTAVGGNGYTF. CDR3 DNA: TGTGCCAGCAGTTTTCGGACGGCCGTAGGGGGTAATGGCTACACCTTC.

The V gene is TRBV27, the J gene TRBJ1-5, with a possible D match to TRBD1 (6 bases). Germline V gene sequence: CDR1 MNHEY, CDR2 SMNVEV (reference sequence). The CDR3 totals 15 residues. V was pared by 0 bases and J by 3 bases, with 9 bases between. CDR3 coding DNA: TGTGCCAGCAGTTTATCGTGGGGGCCCAATCAGCCCCAGCATTTT. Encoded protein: CASSLSWGPNQPQHF.

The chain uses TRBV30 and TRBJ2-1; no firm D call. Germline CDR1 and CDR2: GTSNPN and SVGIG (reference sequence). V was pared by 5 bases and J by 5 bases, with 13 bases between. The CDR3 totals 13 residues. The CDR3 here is CAWSKGYNNEQFF. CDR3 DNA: TGTGCCTGGTCAAAGGGATATAACAATGAGCAGTTCTTC. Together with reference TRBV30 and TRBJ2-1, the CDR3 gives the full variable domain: SQTIHQWPATLVQPVGSPLSLECTVEGTSNPNLYWYRQAAGRGLQLLFYSVGIGQISSEVPQNLSASRPQDRQFILSSKKLLLSDSGFYLCAWSKGYNNEQFFGPGTRLTVL.

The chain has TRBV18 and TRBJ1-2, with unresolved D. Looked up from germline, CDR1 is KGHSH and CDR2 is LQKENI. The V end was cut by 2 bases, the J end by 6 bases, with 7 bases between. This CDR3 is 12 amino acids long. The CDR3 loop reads CASSPGQDGYTF. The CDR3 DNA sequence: TGTGCCAGCTCACCAGGGCAGGATGGCTACACCTTC.

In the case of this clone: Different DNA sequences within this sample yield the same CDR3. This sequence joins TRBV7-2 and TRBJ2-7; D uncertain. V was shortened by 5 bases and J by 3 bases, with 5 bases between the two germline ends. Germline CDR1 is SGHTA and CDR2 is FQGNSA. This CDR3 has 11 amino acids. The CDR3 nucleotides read TGTGCCAGCAGCCCTCACTACGAGCAGTACTTC. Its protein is CASSPHYEQYF.

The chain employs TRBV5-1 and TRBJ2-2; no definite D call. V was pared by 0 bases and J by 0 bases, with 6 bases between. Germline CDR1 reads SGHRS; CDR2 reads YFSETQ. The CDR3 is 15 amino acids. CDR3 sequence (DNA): TGCGCCAGCAGCTTGGTACATCCGAACACCGGGGAGCTGTTTTTT. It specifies CASSLVHPNTGELFF.

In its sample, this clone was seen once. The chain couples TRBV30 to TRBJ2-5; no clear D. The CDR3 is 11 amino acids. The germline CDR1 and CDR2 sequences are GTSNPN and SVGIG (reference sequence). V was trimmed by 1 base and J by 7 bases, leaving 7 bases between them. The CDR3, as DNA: TGTGCCTGGAGTGCCCAAATGACCCAGTACTTC. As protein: CAWSAQMTQYF.

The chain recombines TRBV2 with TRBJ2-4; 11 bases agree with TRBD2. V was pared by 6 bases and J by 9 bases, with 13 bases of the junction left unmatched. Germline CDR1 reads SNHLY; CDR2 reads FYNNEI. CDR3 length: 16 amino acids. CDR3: CASREVSGGAEFIQYF. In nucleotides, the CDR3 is TGTGCCAGCAGGGAGGTTAGCGGGGGGGCCGAATTCATTCAGTACTTC.

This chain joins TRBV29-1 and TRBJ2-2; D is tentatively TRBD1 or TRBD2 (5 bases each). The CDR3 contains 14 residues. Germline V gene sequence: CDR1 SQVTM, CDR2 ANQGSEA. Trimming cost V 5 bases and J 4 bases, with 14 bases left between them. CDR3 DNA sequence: TGCAGCGTTAATCCGGGGCGAGGCACCGGGGAGCTGTTTTTT. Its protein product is CSVNPGRGTGELFF.

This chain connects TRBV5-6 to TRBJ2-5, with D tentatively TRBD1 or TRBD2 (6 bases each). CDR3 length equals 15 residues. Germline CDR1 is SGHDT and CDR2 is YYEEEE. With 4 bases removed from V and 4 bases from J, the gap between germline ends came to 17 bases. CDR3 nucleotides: TGTGCCAGCAGCCCCGATCCGGGGGCTAGAGAGACCCAGTACTTC. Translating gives CASSPDPGARETQYF.

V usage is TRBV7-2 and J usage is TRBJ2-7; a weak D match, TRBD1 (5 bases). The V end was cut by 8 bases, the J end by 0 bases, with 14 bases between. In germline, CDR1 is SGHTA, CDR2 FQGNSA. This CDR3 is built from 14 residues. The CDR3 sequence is CASATETSSYEQYF. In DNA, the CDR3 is TGTGCCAGCGCGACAGAAACAAGCTCCTACGAGCAGTACTTC.

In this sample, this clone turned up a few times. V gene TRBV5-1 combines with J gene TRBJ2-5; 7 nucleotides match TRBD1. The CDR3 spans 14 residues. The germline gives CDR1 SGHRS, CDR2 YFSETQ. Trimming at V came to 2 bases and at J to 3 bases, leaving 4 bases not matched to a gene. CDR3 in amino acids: CASSFPGGEETQYF. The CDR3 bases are TGCGCCAGCAGCTTCCCAGGGGGAGAAGAGACCCAGTACTTC.

Here the CDR3 reads CASGSRGPYEQYF. CDR3 in DNA: TGTGCCAGCGGTTCTAGGGGCCCCTACGAGCAGTACTTC. This rearrangement joins TRBV28 to TRBJ2-7, with D maybe TRBD1 (5 bases). This CDR3 contains 13 residues. V was shortened by 8 bases and J by 2 bases, with 13 bases between the two germline ends. Germline loops: CDR1 MDHEN, CDR2 SYDVKM. The full variable domain, rest sourced from reference TRBV28 and TRBJ2-7, is DVKVTQSSRYLVKRTGEKVFLECVQDMDHENMFWYRQDPGLGLRLIYFSYDVKMKEKGDIPEGYSVSREKKERFSLILESASTNQTSMYLCASGSRGPYEQYFGPGTRLTVT.

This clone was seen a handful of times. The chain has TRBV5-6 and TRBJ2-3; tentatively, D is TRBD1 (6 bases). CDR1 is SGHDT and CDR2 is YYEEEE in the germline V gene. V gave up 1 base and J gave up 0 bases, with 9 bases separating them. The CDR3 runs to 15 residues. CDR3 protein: CASSLIDRSTDTQYF. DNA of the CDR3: TGTGCCAGCAGCTTGATAGACAGGAGCACAGATACGCAGTATTTT.

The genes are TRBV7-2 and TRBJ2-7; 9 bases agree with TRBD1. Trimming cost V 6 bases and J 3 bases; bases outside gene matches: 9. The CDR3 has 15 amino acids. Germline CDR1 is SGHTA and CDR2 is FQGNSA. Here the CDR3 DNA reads TGTGCCAGCAGATACCGGACAGGGGTTCTCTACGAGCAGTACTTC. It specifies CASRYRTGVLYEQYF. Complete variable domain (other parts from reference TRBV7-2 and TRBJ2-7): GAGVSQSPSNKVTEKGKDVELRCDPISGHTALYWYRQSLGQGLEFLIYFQGNSAPDKSGLPSDRFSAERTGGSVSTLTIQRTQQEDSAVYLCASRYRTGVLYEQYFGPGTRLTVT.